This paragraph reports one T cell receptor (beta chain). Participant ages covered about 18 to 100 years across 24 US areas. Self-reported history from a screening survey and questionnaire set each donor's cohort. Resolution of symptoms, clearance, or two negative PCRs was present in recovered Cohort 3 donors. This specimen belongs to a study of blood T cell repertoires in COVID-19. V was clipped by 5 bases and J by 3 bases; unmatched bases: 4. This CDR3 has 15 residues. CDR1 is SGHAT, CDR2 FQNNGV, per germline. Clones were sequenced by immunoSEQ multiplex PCR, and TCRdb holds only the in-frame ones, with some missing. The data show a few hundred thousand clones, approximately 88% seen once.

The clonotype originates from a woman between 35 and 50 years old who had recovered from COVID-19. The rearrangement links TRBV11-2 to TRBJ2-7, with 13 bases lining up with TRBD2. The sample was PBMCs or T cells enriched from blood (not recorded which). The CDR3 loop reads CASSHRTSGSYEQYF. The DNA of the CDR3 is TGTGCCAGCAGCCACCGGACTAGCGGGAGCTACGAGCAGTACTTC.